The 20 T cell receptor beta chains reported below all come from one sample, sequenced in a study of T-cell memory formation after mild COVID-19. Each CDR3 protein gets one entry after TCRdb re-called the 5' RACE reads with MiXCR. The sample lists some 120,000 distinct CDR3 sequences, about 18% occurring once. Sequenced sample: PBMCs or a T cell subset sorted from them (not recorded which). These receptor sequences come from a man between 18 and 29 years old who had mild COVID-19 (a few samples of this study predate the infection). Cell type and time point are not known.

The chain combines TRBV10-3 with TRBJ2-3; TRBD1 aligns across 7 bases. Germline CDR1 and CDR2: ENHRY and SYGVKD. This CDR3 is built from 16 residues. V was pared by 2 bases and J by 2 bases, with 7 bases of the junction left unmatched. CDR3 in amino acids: CAISEKDRDLTDTQYF. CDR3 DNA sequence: TGTGCCATCAGTGAGAAAGACAGGGACCTCACAGATACGCAGTATTTT.

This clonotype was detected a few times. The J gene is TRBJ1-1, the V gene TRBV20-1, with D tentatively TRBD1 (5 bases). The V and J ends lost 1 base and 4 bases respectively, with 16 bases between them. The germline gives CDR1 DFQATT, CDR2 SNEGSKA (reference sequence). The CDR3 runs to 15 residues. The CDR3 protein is CSARAPQGLSTEAFF. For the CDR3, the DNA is TGCAGTGCTAGAGCCCCGCAGGGACTAAGCACTGAAGCTTTCTTT.

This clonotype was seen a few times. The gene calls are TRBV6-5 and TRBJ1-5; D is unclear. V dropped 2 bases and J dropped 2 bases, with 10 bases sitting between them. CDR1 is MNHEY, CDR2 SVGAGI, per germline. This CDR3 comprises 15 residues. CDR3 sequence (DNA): TGTGCCAGCAGTTACGCAGGCGCCGGCAATCAGCCCCAGCATTTT. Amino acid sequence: CASSYAGAGNQPQHF.

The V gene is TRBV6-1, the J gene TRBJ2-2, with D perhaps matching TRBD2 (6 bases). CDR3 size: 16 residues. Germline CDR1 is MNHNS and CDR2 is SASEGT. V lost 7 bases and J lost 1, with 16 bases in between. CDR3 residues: CASTTNGGVNTGELFF. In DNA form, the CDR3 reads TGTGCCAGCACTACCAATGGCGGGGTGAACACCGGGGAGCTGTTTTTT.

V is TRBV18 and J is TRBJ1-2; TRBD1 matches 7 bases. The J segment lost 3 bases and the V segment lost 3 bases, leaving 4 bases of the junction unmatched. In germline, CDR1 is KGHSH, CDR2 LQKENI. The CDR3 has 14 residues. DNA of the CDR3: TGTGCCAGCTCACCGACAGGGCAGGACTATGGCTACACCTTC. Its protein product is CASSPTGQDYGYTF.

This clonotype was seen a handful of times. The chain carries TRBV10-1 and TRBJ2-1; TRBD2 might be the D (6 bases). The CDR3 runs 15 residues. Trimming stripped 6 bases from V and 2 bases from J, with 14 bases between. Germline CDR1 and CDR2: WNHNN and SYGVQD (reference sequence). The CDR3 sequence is CASRVAGKTYNEQFF. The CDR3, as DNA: TGCGCCAGCAGAGTGGCGGGGAAGACCTACAATGAGCAGTTCTTC.

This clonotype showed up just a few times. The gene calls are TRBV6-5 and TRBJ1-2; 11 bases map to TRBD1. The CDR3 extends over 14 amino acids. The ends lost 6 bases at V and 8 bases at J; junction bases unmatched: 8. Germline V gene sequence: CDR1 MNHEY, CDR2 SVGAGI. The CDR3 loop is CASRPPGQGGGYTF. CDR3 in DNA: TGTGCCAGCAGGCCTCCGGGACAGGGGGGCGGCTACACCTTC.

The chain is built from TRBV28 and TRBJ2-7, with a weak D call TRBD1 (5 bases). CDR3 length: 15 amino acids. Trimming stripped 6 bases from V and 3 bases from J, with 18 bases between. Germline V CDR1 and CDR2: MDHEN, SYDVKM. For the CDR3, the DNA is TGTGCCAGCAGCCGTATAGGGGCCCAAGGCTACGAGCAGTACGTC. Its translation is CASSRIGAQGYEQYV.

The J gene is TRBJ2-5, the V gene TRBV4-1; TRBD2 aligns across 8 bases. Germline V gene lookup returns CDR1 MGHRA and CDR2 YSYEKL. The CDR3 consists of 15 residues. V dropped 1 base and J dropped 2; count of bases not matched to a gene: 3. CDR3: CASSQGSGGQETQYF. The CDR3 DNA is TGCGCCAGCAGCCAAGGAAGCGGGGGACAAGAGACCCAGTACTTC.

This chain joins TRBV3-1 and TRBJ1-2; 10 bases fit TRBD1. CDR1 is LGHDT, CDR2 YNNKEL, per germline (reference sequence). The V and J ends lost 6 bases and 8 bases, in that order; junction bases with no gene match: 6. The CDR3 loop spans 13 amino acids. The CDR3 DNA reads TGTGCCAGCAGAGACAGGGGGCCGGGCGGCTACACCTTC. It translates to CASRDRGPGGYTF.

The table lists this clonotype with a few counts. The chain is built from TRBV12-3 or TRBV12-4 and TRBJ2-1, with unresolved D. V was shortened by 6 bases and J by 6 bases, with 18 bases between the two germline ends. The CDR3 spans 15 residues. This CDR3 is CASRSLSSPGNEQFF. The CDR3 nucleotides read TGTGCCAGCAGGTCTCTAAGTTCCCCTGGCAATGAGCAGTTCTTC.

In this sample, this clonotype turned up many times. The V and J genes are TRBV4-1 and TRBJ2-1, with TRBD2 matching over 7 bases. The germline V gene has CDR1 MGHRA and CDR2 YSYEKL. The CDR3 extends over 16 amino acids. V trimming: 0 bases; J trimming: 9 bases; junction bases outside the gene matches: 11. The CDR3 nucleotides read TGCGCCAGCAGCCAAGAGGTGGGGAGGGGCGTGGGTGAGCAGTTCTTC. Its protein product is CASSQEVGRGVGEQFF.

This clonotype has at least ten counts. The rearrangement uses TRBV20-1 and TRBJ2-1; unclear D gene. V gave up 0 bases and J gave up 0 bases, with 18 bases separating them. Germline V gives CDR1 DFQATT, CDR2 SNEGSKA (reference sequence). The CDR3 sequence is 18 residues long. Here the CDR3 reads CSARDLLKGVSSYNEQFF. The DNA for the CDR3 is TGCAGTGCTAGAGATCTCTTGAAGGGCGTTAGCTCCTACAATGAGCAGTTCTTC.

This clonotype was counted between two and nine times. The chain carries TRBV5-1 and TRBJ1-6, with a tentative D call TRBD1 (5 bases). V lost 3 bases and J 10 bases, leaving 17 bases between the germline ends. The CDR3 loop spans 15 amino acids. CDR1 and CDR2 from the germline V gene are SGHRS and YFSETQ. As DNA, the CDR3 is TGCGCCAGCAGCTCTGGGGGAGGACCGTCCTCACCCCTCCACTTT. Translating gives CASSSGGGPSSPLHF.

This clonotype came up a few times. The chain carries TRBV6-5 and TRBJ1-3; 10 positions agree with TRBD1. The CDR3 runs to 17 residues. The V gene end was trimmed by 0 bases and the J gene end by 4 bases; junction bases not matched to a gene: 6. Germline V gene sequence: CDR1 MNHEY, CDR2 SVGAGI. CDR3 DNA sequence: TGTGCCAGCAGTTACTCGGGACAGGGGTTAGGGGGAAACACCATATATTTT. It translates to CASSYSGQGLGGNTIYF.

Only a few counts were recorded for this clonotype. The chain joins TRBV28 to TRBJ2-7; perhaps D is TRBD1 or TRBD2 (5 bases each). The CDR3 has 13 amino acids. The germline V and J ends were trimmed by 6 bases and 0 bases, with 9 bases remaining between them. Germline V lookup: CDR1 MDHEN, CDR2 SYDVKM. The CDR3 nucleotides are TGTGCCAGCAGATTTGGGACCTCCTACGAGCAGTACTTC. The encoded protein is CASRFGTSYEQYF.

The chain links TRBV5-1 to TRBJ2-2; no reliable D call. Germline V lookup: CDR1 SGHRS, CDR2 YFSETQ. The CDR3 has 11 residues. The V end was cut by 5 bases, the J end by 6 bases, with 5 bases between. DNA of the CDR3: TGCGCCAGCAGAGCATCCGGGGAGCTGTTTTTT. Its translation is CASRASGELFF.

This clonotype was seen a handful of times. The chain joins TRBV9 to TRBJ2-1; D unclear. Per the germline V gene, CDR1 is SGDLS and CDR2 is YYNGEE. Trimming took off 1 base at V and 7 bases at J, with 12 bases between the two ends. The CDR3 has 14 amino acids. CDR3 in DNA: TGTGCCAGCAGCGTAAACACCTGGTGGAATGAGCAGTTCTTC. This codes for CASSVNTWWNEQFF.

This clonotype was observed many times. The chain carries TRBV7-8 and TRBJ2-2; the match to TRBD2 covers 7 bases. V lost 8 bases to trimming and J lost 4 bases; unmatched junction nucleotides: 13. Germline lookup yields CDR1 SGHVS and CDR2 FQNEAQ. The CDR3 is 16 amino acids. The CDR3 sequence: CASVLLWGGSTGELFF. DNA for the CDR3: TGTGCCAGCGTCCTCCTCTGGGGGGGTTCCACCGGGGAGCTGTTTTTT.

The chain's CDR3 is CSARWRGATGELFF. The CDR3 DNA reads TGCAGTGCTAGATGGAGGGGAGCCACCGGGGAGCTGTTTTTT. V and J are TRBV20-1 and TRBJ2-2; D is perhaps TRBD2 (6 bases). CDR3 size: 14 residues. Germline CDR1 DFQATT, CDR2 SNEGSKA (reference sequence). Trimming took 2 bases from V and 4 from J, leaving 11 bases between them.